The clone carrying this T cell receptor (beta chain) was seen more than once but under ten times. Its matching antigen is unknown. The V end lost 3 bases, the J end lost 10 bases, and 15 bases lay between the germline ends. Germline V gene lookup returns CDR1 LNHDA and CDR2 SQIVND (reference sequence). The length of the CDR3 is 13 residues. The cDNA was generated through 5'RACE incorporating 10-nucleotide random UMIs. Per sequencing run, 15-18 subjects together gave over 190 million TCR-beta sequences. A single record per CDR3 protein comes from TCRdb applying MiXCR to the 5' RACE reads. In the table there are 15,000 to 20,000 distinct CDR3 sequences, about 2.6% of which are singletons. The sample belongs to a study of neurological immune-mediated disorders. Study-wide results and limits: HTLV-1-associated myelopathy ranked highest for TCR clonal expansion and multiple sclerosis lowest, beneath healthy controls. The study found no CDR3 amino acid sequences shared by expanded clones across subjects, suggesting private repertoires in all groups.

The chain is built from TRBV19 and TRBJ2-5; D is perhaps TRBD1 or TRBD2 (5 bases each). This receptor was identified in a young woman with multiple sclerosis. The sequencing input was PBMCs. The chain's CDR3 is CASSIGREGVQYF. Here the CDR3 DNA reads TGTGCCAGTAGTATCGGACGGGAAGGGGTCCAGTACTTC.